Sequencing of this T cell receptor (beta chain) was carried out in a study of blood T cell repertoires in COVID-19. Assignment of participants to cohorts was predicated upon participant-reported clinical history. The V gene's germline CDR1 is LGHNA and CDR2 YSLEER. The CDR3 is made up of 15 amino acids. Trimming stripped 0 bases from V and 6 bases from J, with 12 bases between. This table comes from immunoSEQ multiplex PCR, and its TCRdb copy is limited to in-frame clones, with some not included. The sample has roughly 230,000 clones, about 85% seen once; the top ten hold around 6.3%. The sample was PBMCs or T cells enriched from blood (not recorded which). The chain links TRBV4-3 to TRBJ1-5; the D gene is possibly TRBD1 (5 bases). The TCR sequence derives from a woman between 50 and 59 years old who had been exposed to COVID-19. The CDR3 protein is CASSQDFRATQPQHF. The DNA of the CDR3 is TGCGCCAGCAGCCAAGATTTCAGGGCGACTCAGCCCCAGCATTTT.